Included here is one T cell receptor (beta chain) sequence, with context. Antigen specificity is unknown. Some clones are missing from TCRdb's copy, which holds only in-frame ones; the method was immunoSEQ multiplex PCR. Of 110,000 or so clones listed, about 90% are singletons. This sample stems from a study of a mutant IDH1 vaccine in newly diagnosed glioma. Study-wide context: Most had both radiotherapy and temozolomide beforehand; others had only one. Study-level findings and limits: Pseudoprogression appeared independent of alterations in top peripheral clonotypes.

The V gene lost 2 bases and the J gene lost 9 bases, with 12 bases spanning the gap. There are 13 residues in the CDR3. CDR1 is SGHRS, CDR2 YFSETQ, per germline. Time point given: week 11, during vaccination. Vaccinated patients received 300 ug of mutant IDH1 20-mer peptide per dose, with topical imiquimod. The chain employs TRBV5-1 and TRBJ2-1; a possible D gene is TRBD1 (6 bases). Sequences were derived from PBMCs, sampled from a glioma patient whose treatment included an IDH1 peptide vaccine. This receptor was taken from a woman aged 50 to 60 with glioma. In DNA, the CDR3 is TGCGCCAGCAGCTTTAACAGGGAGACTGAGCAGTTCTTC. Protein sequence: CASSFNRETEQFF.